This TCR beta chain was recorded in a study of T cell responses to AZD1222 COVID-19 vaccine. Overall study results and limits: Baseline antibody screening turned up just five to seven seropositive AZD1222 recipients.

The data were produced by immunoSEQ multiplex PCR, yet TCRdb's version contains in-frame clones alone and is incomplete. The sample carries just over 80,000 clones, about nine tenths recorded once. In germline, CDR1 is SGDLS, CDR2 YYNGEE. The CDR3 consists of 11 residues. To note about this clone: The antigen is unknown.

The specimen comprised peripheral blood, sampled on day 0 of AZD1222 vaccination. The clonotype comes from an adult in good health. This chain connects TRBV9 to TRBJ2-7; D may be TRBD1 (7 bases). The CDR3 DNA sequence: TGTACACAGGGGACTTCCTACGAGCAGTACTTC. Translated: CTQGTSYEQYF.